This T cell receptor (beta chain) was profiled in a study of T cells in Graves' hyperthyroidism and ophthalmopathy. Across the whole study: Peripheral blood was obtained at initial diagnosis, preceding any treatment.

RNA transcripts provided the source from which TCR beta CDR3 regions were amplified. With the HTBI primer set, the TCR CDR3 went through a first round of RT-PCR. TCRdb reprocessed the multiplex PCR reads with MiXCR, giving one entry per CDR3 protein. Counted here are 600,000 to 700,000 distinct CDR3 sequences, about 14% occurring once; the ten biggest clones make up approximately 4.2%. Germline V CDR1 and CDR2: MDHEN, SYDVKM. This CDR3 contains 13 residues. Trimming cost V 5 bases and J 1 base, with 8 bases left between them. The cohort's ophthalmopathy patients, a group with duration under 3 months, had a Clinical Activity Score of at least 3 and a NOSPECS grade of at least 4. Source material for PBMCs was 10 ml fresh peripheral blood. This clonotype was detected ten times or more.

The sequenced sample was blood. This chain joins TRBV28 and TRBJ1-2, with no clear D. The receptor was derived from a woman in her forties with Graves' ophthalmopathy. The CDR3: CASSPQNNYGYTF. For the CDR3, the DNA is TGTGCCAGCAGTCCACAGAATAACTATGGCTACACCTTC.